The present T cell receptor beta chain was sequenced within a study of control samples from healthy donors and cancer patients. This clone was seen a handful of times. Method: immunoSEQ multiplex PCR; TCRdb's copy keeps in-frame clones and lacks some. This sample has 130,000 or so clones, with roughly 89% found just once. CDR1 and CDR2 (germline): MNHEY, SVGEGT. The CDR3 is made up of 14 amino acids. V shed 6 bases and J 1 base; nucleotides not matched to a gene: 3. Sequenced sample: blood. This receptor was identified in a man between 18 and 35 years old in good health. The chain has TRBV6-2 or TRBV6-3 and TRBJ2-7; 10 nucleotides match TRBD2. The DNA of the CDR3 is TGTGCCAGCAGCAGGACTAGCGGATCCTACGAGCAGTACTTC. It specifies CASSRTSGSYEQYF.